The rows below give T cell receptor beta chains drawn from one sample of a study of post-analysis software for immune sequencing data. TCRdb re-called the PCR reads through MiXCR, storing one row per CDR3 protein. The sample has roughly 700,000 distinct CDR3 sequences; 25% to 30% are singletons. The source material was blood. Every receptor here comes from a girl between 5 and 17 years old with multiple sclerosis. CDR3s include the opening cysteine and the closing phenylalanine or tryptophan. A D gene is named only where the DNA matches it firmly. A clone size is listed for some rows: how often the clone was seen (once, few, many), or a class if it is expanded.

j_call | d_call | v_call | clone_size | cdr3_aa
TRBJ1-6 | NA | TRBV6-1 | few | CASRDRAHNSPLHF
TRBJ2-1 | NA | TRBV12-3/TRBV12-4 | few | CASSLMGEWGNEQFF
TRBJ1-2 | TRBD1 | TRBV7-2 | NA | CASSVEGAGYGYTF
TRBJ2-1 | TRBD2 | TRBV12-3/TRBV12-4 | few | CASRLAGGTDNVQFF
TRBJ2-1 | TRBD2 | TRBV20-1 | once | CSAHSGAYNEQFF
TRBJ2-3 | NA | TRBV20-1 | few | CSASARDTDTQYF
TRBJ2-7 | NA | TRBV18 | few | CASSPTGTYEQYF
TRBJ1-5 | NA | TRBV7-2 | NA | CASSLAHSAGGNQPQHF
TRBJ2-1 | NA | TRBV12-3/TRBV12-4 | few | CASSLGSRQFF
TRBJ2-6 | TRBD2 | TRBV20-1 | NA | CSARDLAAGGSGANVLTF
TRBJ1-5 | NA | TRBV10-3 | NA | CAISEAGGNQPQHF
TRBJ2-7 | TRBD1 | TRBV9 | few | CASSPRDRNYEQYF
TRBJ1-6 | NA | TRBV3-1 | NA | CASSQDGAQPLHF
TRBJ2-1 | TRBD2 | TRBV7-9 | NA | CASSLSASGAYNEQFF
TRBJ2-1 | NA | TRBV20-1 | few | CSARLRMGGPHEQFF
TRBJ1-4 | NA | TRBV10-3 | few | CAISEGKNEKLFF
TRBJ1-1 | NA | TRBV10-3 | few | CAIREGQIDTEAFF
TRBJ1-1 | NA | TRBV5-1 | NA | CASSIPGQNTEAFF
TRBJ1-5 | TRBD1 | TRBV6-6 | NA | CASSYADRGPNQPQHF
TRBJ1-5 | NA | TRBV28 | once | CASGTPGTHRRQPQHF
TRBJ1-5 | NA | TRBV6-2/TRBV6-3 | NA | CASRGEGGQPQHF
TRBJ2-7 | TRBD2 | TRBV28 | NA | CASSPGGYNEQYF
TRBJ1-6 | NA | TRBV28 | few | CASSTPGGVNSPLHF
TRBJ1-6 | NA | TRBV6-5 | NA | CASSYSPGGSYNSPLHF
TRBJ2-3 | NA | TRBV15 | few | CATSRGATDTQYF
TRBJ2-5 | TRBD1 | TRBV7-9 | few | CASSPRGTPSQETQYF
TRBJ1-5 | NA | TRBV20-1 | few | CGARGLEGWRQPQHF
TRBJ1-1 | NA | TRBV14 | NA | CASSQSPNTEAFF
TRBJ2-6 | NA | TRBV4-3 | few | CASSQVGRTGANVLTF
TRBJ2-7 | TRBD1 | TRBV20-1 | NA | CSASPGQGLREQYF
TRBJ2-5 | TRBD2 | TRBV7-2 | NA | CASSLARGLAGQETQYF
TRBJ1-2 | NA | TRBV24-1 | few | CATRSLGGYTF
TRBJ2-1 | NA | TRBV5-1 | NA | CASSLVIGGEQFF
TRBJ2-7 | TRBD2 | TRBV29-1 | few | CSVESVGLAGDEQYF
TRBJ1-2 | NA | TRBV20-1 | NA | CSASDVRLSGYTF
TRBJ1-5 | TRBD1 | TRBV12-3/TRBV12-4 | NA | CASSLSGTDNQPQHF
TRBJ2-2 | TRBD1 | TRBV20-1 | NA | CSARTTGGDANTGELFF
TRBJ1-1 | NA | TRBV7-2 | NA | CASSPDGERTEAFF
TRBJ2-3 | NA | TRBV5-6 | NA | CASSLEGRGWDTQYF
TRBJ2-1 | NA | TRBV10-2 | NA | CASSELKYNEQVF
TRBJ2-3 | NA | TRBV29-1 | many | CSVRKDRSTDTQYF
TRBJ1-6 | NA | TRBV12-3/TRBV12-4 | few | CASRLAVYNSPLHF
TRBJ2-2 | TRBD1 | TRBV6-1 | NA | CASSEGTGEAGERFF
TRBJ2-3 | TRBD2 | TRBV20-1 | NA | CSAASGRAYATDTQYF
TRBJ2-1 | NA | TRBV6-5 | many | CASSYSSGNNEQFF
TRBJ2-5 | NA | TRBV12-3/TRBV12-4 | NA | CASSLSQGQKYF
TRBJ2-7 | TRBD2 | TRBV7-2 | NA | CASSRTSGRDTYEQYF
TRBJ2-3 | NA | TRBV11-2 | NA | CASSPRRALDTQYF